These 21 T cell receptor beta chains were sequenced from one sample in a study of T cell responses to AZD1222 COVID-19 vaccine. Here immunoSEQ multiplex PCR was the method, and the copy in TCRdb shows in-frame clones only, minus some. The sample lists approximately 110,000 clones; roughly 80% were seen once. The sequencing here drew on peripheral blood, taken on day 0 of AZD1222 vaccination. The receptors were gathered from an adult in good health.

The chain combines TRBV7-9 with TRBJ1-1; the D is unclear. The CDR3 is made up of 13 amino acids. Germline V gene sequence: CDR1 SEHNR, CDR2 FQNEAQ (reference sequence). V dropped 8 bases and J dropped 0 bases, with 10 bases sitting between them. The CDR3 loop is CASSSTLNTEAFF. The CDR3 region has the DNA TGTGCCAGCTCCTCGACCTTGAACACTGAAGCTTTCTTT.

This clone was counted between two and nine times. V and J are TRBV5-6 and TRBJ1-2; D ambiguous. With 4 bases removed from V and 3 bases from J, the gap between germline ends came to 10 bases. Germline V gene sequence: CDR1 SGHDT, CDR2 YYEEEE. The CDR3 sequence is 13 residues long. CDR3 nucleotide sequence: TGTGCCAGCAGCCTCGGGAGAGACTATGGCTACACCTTC. Its protein is CASSLGRDYGYTF.

V and J are TRBV6-5 and TRBJ1-2; D not certain. The CDR3 runs 13 residues. CDR1 and CDR2 from the germline V gene are MNHEY and SVGAGI. V lost 5 bases to trimming and J lost 4 bases, with 11 bases between them. As DNA, the CDR3 is TGTGCCAGCAGTCCTACAGCGTCCTATGGCTACACCTTC. Translation: CASSPTASYGYTF.

The CDR3 DNA reads TGCGCCAGCAGCCAAGTTTTGAACACTGAAGCTTTCTTT. Translated, it gives CASSQVLNTEAFF. The rearrangement joins TRBV4-1 to TRBJ1-1; D not resolved. This CDR3 is 13 amino acids long. Germline V lookup: CDR1 MGHRA, CDR2 YSYEKL. Trimming removed 1 base at V and 0 bases at J, with 3 bases between.

The chain recombines TRBV5-1 with TRBJ1-3; 7 nucleotides match TRBD1. This CDR3 contains 14 residues. V shed 5 bases and J 2 bases; nucleotides not matched to a gene: 4. Germline loops: CDR1 SGHRS, CDR2 YFSETQ. CDR3 DNA: TGCGCCAGCAGGGAAGGGGGCACTGGAAACACCATATATTTT. Its protein is CASREGGTGNTIYF.

The chain employs TRBV11-2 and TRBJ2-5; 11 bases are a match to TRBD2. Germline CDR1 SGHAT, CDR2 FQNNGV. The CDR3 sequence is 14 residues long. Trimming took 5 bases from V and 4 from J; bases not matched to a gene: 3. CDR3 in amino acids: CASSPGLAGETQYF. In DNA, the CDR3 is TGTGCCAGCAGCCCTGGACTAGCGGGAGAGACCCAGTACTTC.

CDR3 sequence: CASSFQSATNEKLFF. CDR3 coding DNA: TGCGCCAGCAGCTTCCAGTCTGCAACTAATGAAAAACTGTTTTTT. V usage is TRBV5-1 and J usage is TRBJ1-4; D gene uncertain. The V gene's germline CDR1 is SGHRS and CDR2 YFSETQ. The CDR3 runs to 15 residues. The V gene lost 2 bases and the J gene lost 0 bases, with 8 bases spanning the gap.

The chain couples TRBV15 to TRBJ1-2; possible D gene TRBD1, 5 bases. The V end was cut by 0 bases, the J end by 5 bases, with 13 bases between. Looked up from germline, CDR1 is LNHNV and CDR2 is YYDKDF (reference sequence). The CDR3 sequence is 15 residues long. The CDR3 DNA is TGTGCCACCAGCAGAGATAAATCCTCAGGGTATGGCTACACCTTC. It is translated as CATSRDKSSGYGYTF. The variable domain in full, completed from reference TRBV15 and TRBJ1-2, reads DAMVIQNPRYQVTQFGKPVTLSCSQTLNHNVMYWYQQKSSQAPKLLFHYYDKDFNNEADTPDNFQSRRPNTSFCFLDIRSPGLGDTAMYLCATSRDKSSGYGYTFGSGTRLTVV.

The chain couples TRBV30 to TRBJ1-4; tentatively, D is TRBD1 (5 bases). The CDR3 is 15 amino acids. Trimming removed 1 base from V and 5 bases from J, with 14 bases in between. The germline gives CDR1 GTSNPN, CDR2 SVGIG (reference sequence). CDR3 in DNA: TGTGCCTGGAGTGAAGGGTGGGGCCTGAATGAAAAACTGTTTTTT. It specifies CAWSEGWGLNEKLFF.

The chain is built from TRBV19 and TRBJ1-1; D is uncertain. The CDR3 runs 14 residues. Germline V gene data show CDR1 as LNHDA and CDR2 as SQIVND (reference sequence). V shed 2 bases and J shed 1 base, with 8 bases lying between them. The CDR3 bases are TGTGCCAGTAGTATAACGACGGCGAACACTGAAGCTTTCTTT. Encoded protein: CASSITTANTEAFF. The entire variable domain, with the rest obtained from reference TRBV19 and TRBJ1-1, is as follows: DGGITQSPKYLFRKEGQNVTLSCEQNLNHDAMYWYRQDPGQGLRLIYYSQIVNDFQKGDIAEGYSVSREKKESFPLTVTSAQKNPTAFYLCASSITTANTEAFFGQGTRLTVV.

The rearrangement joins TRBV2 to TRBJ2-7; 8 positions agree with TRBD1. CDR1 and CDR2 from the germline V gene are SNHLY and FYNNEI. Germline trimming cut 3 bases from V and 0 bases from J; bases unmatched to any gene: 10. The CDR3 has 17 residues. The DNA of the CDR3 is TGTGCCAGCAGTGAGTTATTTCAGGACAGGGACTCCTACGAGCAGTACTTC. Translated: CASSELFQDRDSYEQYF. The whole variable domain, remainder taken from reference TRBV2 and TRBJ2-7, is EPEVTQTPSHQVTQMGQEVILRCVPISNHLYFYWYRQILGQKVEFLVSFYNNEISEKSEIFDDQFSVERPDGSNFTLKIRSTKLEDSAMYFCASSELFQDRDSYEQYFGPGTRLTVT.

Comments on this clone: Relative to the germline gene, one junction end is altered; a read error may explain this. The chain combines TRBV28 with TRBJ1-2; D may be TRBD1 (6 bases). Germline CDR1 reads MDHEN; CDR2 reads SYDVKM. The CDR3 has 13 amino acids. CDR3 nucleotide sequence: TGTGCCAGCACCCGTCTCTCCCGCGGGGGCTGCACCTTC. Protein sequence: CASTRLSRGGCTF.

The CDR3 bases are TGTGCCACCAGCCGGGACAGGGGGAATCAGCCCCAGCATTTT. The encoded protein is CATSRDRGNQPQHF. The chain recombines TRBV27 with TRBJ1-5, with 11 bases identical to TRBD1. Per germline, CDR1 MNHEY and CDR2 SMNVEV (reference sequence). J gave up 4 bases and V 10 bases, and 6 bases lay outside the gene matches. The CDR3 runs 14 residues.

The chain has TRBV27 and TRBJ1-6; D unresolved. The CDR3 length is 16 residues. V lost 5 bases, J lost 1 base, and 12 bases lay in between. Germline CDR1 is MNHEY and CDR2 is SMNVEV (reference sequence). The CDR3 nucleotides read TGTGCCAGCAGTCCGCACGGAGCGTCCTATAATTCACCCCTCCACTTT. Translating gives CASSPHGASYNSPLHF.

The chain is built from TRBV3-1 (or the pseudogene TRBV3-2) and TRBJ1-1; D unresolved. This CDR3 comprises 16 residues. Between the trimmed V and J ends, which lost 0 bases and 5 bases, there was a span of 16 bases. From germline, CDR1 is LGHDT and CDR2 YNNKEL (reference sequence). The CDR3, as DNA: TGTGCCAGCAGCCAAGAGTATGGGGTTGGAGGGACTGAAGCTTTCTTT. This gives the protein CASSQEYGVGGTEAFF.

This chain uses TRBV28 with TRBJ2-7; the D is unclear. This CDR3 comprises 15 residues. V lost 3 bases and J 0 bases, leaving 12 bases between the germline ends. Looked up from germline, CDR1 is MDHEN and CDR2 is SYDVKM. CDR3 amino acids: CASSLGAEISYEQYF. The DNA for the CDR3 is TGTGCCAGCAGTTTGGGTGCCGAGATCTCCTACGAGCAGTACTTC.

By sample fraction, this clone is medium-sized. The chain combines TRBV3-1 (or the pseudogene TRBV3-2) with TRBJ1-6; no definite D call. CDR3 length: 15 residues. Looked up from germline, CDR1 is LGHDT and CDR2 is YNNKEL (reference sequence). The V end was cut by 2 bases, the J end by 8 bases, with 13 bases between. CDR3 sequence: CASSQLGSGDSPLHF. The CDR3 DNA sequence: TGTGCCAGCAGCCAACTGGGTTCCGGGGATTCACCCCTCCACTTT.

This rearrangement joins TRBV19 to TRBJ1-5; 11 bases match TRBD1. There are 13 residues in the CDR3. Per the germline V gene, CDR1 is LNHDA and CDR2 is SQIVND (reference sequence). V was pared by 6 bases and J by 10 bases, with 5 bases of the junction left unmatched. The CDR3 loop is CASRGQGAGPQHF. CDR3 nucleotides: TGTGCCAGTAGAGGACAGGGGGCTGGACCCCAGCATTTT.

The CDR3 DNA is TGTGCCAGCAGCTTAAGTCCTCAGGGATACAACACCTTC. Translating gives CASSLSPQGYNTF. V gene TRBV7-2 combines with J gene TRBJ1-2, with a possible D match to TRBD1 (5 bases). This CDR3 region has 13 residues. CDR1 is SGHTA, CDR2 FQGNSA, per germline. The V gene lost 2 bases and the J gene lost 12 bases, with 16 bases spanning the gap.

A word on this clone: Within the sample, other DNA sequences also encode this same CDR3. The gene calls are TRBV28 and TRBJ2-1; 8 nucleotides align to TRBD1. Trimming took 7 bases from V and 0 from J; bases not matched to a gene: 2. Germline V gene data show CDR1 as MDHEN and CDR2 as SYDVKM. The CDR3 runs 14 residues. The CDR3 DNA reads TGTGCCAGCACCACAGGGGGCTCCTACAATGAGCAGTTCTTC. This codes for CASTTGGSYNEQFF.

This sequence joins TRBV28 and TRBJ1-2; TRBD1 aligns across 7 bases. Looked up from germline, CDR1 is MDHEN and CDR2 is SYDVKM. The CDR3 spans 14 residues. Trimming cost V 8 bases and J 8 bases; bases outside gene matches: 14. This chain's CDR3 is CASLPGQRAGGYTF. In DNA, the CDR3 is TGTGCCAGCCTCCCGGGACAGCGGGCGGGAGGCTACACCTTC.